The 18 T cell receptor beta chains reported below all come from one sample, sequenced in a study of blood T cell repertoires in COVID-19. The data were produced by immunoSEQ multiplex PCR, yet TCRdb's version contains in-frame clones alone and is incomplete. The table has some 45,000 clones, around 85% seen once. Source material: peripheral blood. Receptor source: an elderly woman with acute or convalescent COVID-19.

This clone was detected only a few times. In nucleotides, the CDR3 is TGTGCCAGCAGACCTCGGACAGGGGGGCTTCTTCAGCCCCAGCATTTT. The encoded protein is CASRPRTGGLLQPQHF. The V and J genes are TRBV28 and TRBJ1-5; 10 positions agree with TRBD1. J gave up 6 bases and V 6 bases, and 11 bases lay outside the gene matches. Germline values: CDR1 MDHEN, CDR2 SYDVKM. This CDR3 region has 16 residues. The variable domain in full, with the rest retrieved from reference TRBV28 and TRBJ1-5, is DVKVTQSSRYLVKRTGEKVFLECVQDMDHENMFWYRQDPGLGLRLIYFSYDVKMKEKGDIPEGYSVSREKKERFSLILESASTNQTSMYLCASRPRTGGLLQPQHFGDGTRLSIL.

The V call is TRBV10-3, the J call TRBJ2-2; no clear D gene. The CDR3 loop spans 15 amino acids. Germline V lookup: CDR1 ENHRY, CDR2 SYGVKD. Between the trimmed V and J ends, which lost 2 bases and 2 bases, there was a span of 9 bases. CDR3 protein: CAISEDTFNTGELFF. CDR3 nucleotides: TGTGCCATCAGTGAGGATACTTTTAACACCGGGGAGCTGTTTTTT.

The V and J genes are TRBV5-1 and TRBJ2-7; D unclear. Germline CDR1 SGHRS, CDR2 YFSETQ. With 7 bases removed from V and 6 bases from J, the gap between germline ends came to 11 bases. The CDR3 runs to 11 residues. The CDR3, as DNA: TGCGCCAGCCGTAGTAATTTCGAGCAGTACTTC. The encoded protein is CASRSNFEQYF.

The chain combines TRBV15 with TRBJ2-7, with D uncertain. Germline CDR1 reads LNHNV; CDR2 reads YYDKDF (reference sequence). Trimming left V 2 bases short and J 2 bases short, with 13 bases between. The CDR3 consists of 15 residues. CDR3 residues: CATSRKAGSTYEQYF. The DNA for the CDR3 is TGTGCCACCAGCAGAAAGGCCGGGTCCACCTACGAGCAGTACTTC.

This clone was recorded once. The CDR3 bases are TGTGCCAGCAGACCAGATGCCCCGGGAAAACTGTTTTTT. It encodes CASRPDAPGKLFF. The chain employs TRBV6-5 and TRBJ1-4, with D hard to call. Trimming took off 6 bases at V and 10 bases at J, with 15 bases between the two ends. The CDR3 is 13 amino acids. In germline, CDR1 is MNHEY, CDR2 SVGAGI.

The chain uses TRBV19 and TRBJ2-3; the match to TRBD2 covers 13 bases. The CDR3 totals 17 residues. After removal of 6 bases from V and 6 bases from J, the junction contained 12 bases not matched to a gene. Germline V gene lookup returns CDR1 LNHDA and CDR2 SQIVND (reference sequence). This chain's CDR3 is CASRLNRRTSGSDTQYF. The CDR3, as DNA: TGTGCCAGTAGACTAAACCGTAGGACTAGCGGGAGTGATACGCAGTATTTT. The full variable domain, its missing parts supplied by reference TRBV19 and TRBJ2-3, is DGGITQSPKYLFRKEGQNVTLSCEQNLNHDAMYWYRQDPGQGLRLIYYSQIVNDFQKGDIAEGYSVSREKKESFPLTVTSAQKNPTAFYLCASRLNRRTSGSDTQYFGPGTRLTVL.

The chain combines TRBV11-2 with TRBJ1-1; D unresolved. CDR1 is SGHAT and CDR2 is FQNNGV in the germline V gene. The V and J ends lost 0 bases and 0 bases respectively, with 8 bases between them. The CDR3 contains 15 residues. The chain's CDR3 is CASSLEVRMNTEAFF. CDR3 nucleotides: TGTGCCAGCAGCTTAGAAGTGAGGATGAACACTGAAGCTTTCTTT.

V gene TRBV4-2 combines with J gene TRBJ2-3, with a tentative D call TRBD2 (6 bases). The CDR3 contains 15 residues. The germline CDR1 and CDR2 sequences are LGHNA and YNFKEQ. Trimming removed 0 bases from V and 6 bases from J, with 13 bases in between. In DNA form, the CDR3 reads TGTGCCAGCAGCCAAGATTGGGCGGGGTTGGATACGCAGTATTTT. This sequence encodes CASSQDWAGLDTQYF.

The table lists this clone with a count of one. The V and J genes are TRBV3-1 (or the pseudogene TRBV3-2) and TRBJ2-1; no clear D. V was shortened by 9 bases and J by 0 bases, with 12 bases between the two germline ends. The CDR3 is 14 amino acids. Germline V lookup: CDR1 LGHDT, CDR2 YNNKEL (reference sequence). CDR3 loop: CASALSSSYNEQFF. The CDR3 DNA is TGTGCCAGTGCCCTATCGAGCTCCTACAATGAGCAGTTCTTC.

The V call is TRBV19, the J call TRBJ1-2; 9 bases match TRBD1. Germline-derived CDR1 and CDR2 are LNHDA and SQIVND (reference sequence). Losses at the gene ends were 6 bases for V and 8 bases for J; bases not matched to a gene: 13. The CDR3 is made up of 15 amino acids. CDR3 in DNA: TGTGCCAGTAGGGGACAGGGACTTTCTAGGAGCGGCTACACCTTC. Translation: CASRGQGLSRSGYTF. Combining the CDR3 with reference TRBV19 and TRBJ1-2 gives the whole variable domain DGGITQSPKYLFRKEGQNVTLSCEQNLNHDAMYWYRQDPGQGLRLIYYSQIVNDFQKGDIAEGYSVSREKKESFPLTVTSAQKNPTAFYLCASRGQGLSRSGYTFGSGTRLTVV.

The CDR3 bases are TGTGCCAGCAGCCAAACAGGTAGCACTGAAGCTTTCTTT. Its protein product is CASSQTGSTEAFF. The chain uses TRBV3-1 (or the pseudogene TRBV3-2) and TRBJ1-1, with TRBD1 as a possible D gene (5 bases). V lost 2 bases to trimming and J lost 4 bases, with 8 bases between them. The germline CDR1 and CDR2 sequences are LGHDT and YNNKEL (reference sequence). This CDR3 contains 13 residues.

The V and J genes are TRBV24-1 and TRBJ2-3; 7 positions agree with TRBD1. The CDR3 is 13 amino acids. Looked up from germline, CDR1 is KGHDR and CDR2 is SFDVKD. The V gene end was trimmed by 7 bases and the J gene end by 2 bases; junction bases not matched to a gene: 2. As DNA, the CDR3 is TGTGCCACCAGGGACAGGTACACAGATACGCAGTATTTT. Encoded protein: CATRDRYTDTQYF.

This sequence joins TRBV10-3 and TRBJ2-1, with TRBD1 as a possible D gene (5 bases). From germline, CDR1 is ENHRY and CDR2 SYGVKD. With 6 bases removed from V and 4 bases from J, the gap between germline ends came to 10 bases. The CDR3 runs 13 residues. The CDR3 region has the DNA TGTGCCATCAGCTTGGACACGTACAATGAGCAGTTCTTC. It yields the protein CAISLDTYNEQFF.

This clone was observed a handful of times. The V gene is TRBV3-1 (or the pseudogene TRBV3-2), the J gene TRBJ2-3; D unclear. Germline V gene sequence: CDR1 LGHDT, CDR2 YNNKEL (reference sequence). Trimming stripped 0 bases from V and 6 bases from J, with 10 bases between. CDR3 size: 14 residues. As DNA, the CDR3 is TGTGCCAGCAGCCAAGAGGCCCACGCTGATACGCAGTATTTT. This codes for CASSQEAHADTQYF.

The CDR3: CASSWAGQETQYF. The CDR3 DNA reads TGTGCCAGCAGCTGGGCAGGCCAAGAGACCCAGTACTTC. The chain joins TRBV7-9 to TRBJ2-5; no clear D. The V end lost 4 bases, the J end lost 1 base, and 7 bases lay between the germline ends. The CDR3 runs 13 residues. Germline CDR1 reads SEHNR; CDR2 reads FQNEAQ (reference sequence).

This clone was found once. This chain links TRBV7-2 with TRBJ2-7; 8 bases map to TRBD1. The CDR3 loop spans 13 amino acids. CDR1 and CDR2 from the germline V gene are SGHTA and FQGNSA. Trimming removed 3 bases from V and 7 bases from J; junction bases left unmatched: 5. The CDR3 region is CASSLTGAREQYF. The CDR3 nucleotides are TGTGCCAGCAGCTTGACAGGGGCGAGGGAGCAGTACTTC.

This chain links TRBV18 with TRBJ1-5; the D is unclear. Looked up from germline, CDR1 is KGHSH and CDR2 is LQKENI. CDR3 size: 14 residues. Between the trimmed V and J ends, which lost 6 bases and 2 bases, there was a span of 11 bases. The CDR3 is CASSPPTGNQPQHF. The CDR3 region has the DNA TGTGCCAGCTCCCCCCCCACAGGCAATCAGCCCCAGCATTTT.

The chain combines TRBV3-1 (or the pseudogene TRBV3-2) with TRBJ2-7, with D maybe TRBD2 (5 bases). CDR1 LGHDT and CDR2 YNNKEL come from the germline V gene (reference sequence). The CDR3 has 18 amino acids. Trimming pared 4 bases from V and 0 bases from J, leaving 22 bases between. The CDR3 DNA reads as TGTGCCAGCAGCCGAATCGGGTCCGGACTCCACTCCTCCTACGAGCAGTACTTC. Amino acid sequence: CASSRIGSGLHSSYEQYF.